This TCR beta chain emerged from a study of blood T cells in healthy people across ages. This CDR3 has 15 residues. This clonotype was seen at least ten times. The antigen remains undetermined. Notes on the study in general: More naive CD4+ cells and higher diversity were found in long-lived than in aged donors.

Combining a sample-barcoded 5' primer with a J-beta primer mix, a second PCR ran for roughly 6 to 12 cycles. Each CDR3 protein gets one entry after TCRdb re-called the 5' RACE reads with MiXCR. Of approximately 320,000 distinct CDR3 sequences in the sample, 27% were seen once. The sequenced sample was blood. The chain joins TRBV12-3 or TRBV12-4 to TRBJ2-5, with 8 positions matching TRBD2. The J call may not be correct, given that the DNA end is closer to TRBJ2-7. The receptor's source is a woman in her 70s in good health. The DNA for the CDR3 is TGTGCCAGCAGCTACGCTATAGCGGGAAGCTACGAGCAGTACTTC. As protein: CASSYAIAGSYEQYF.